This T cell receptor (beta chain) is from a study of blood T cells in healthy people across ages. Study results and caveats: The unsorted PBMCs prevented any conclusive comparison of naive versus antigen-experienced cells. Age brought a roughly linear fall in TCR beta diversity measured per million T cells.

Aged about 6 to 95, donors were systemically healthy Caucasians from Russia. This clonotype has more than one count but fewer than ten. Its target is unknown. Trimming took 4 bases from V and 0 from J, leaving 7 bases between them. CDR3 length: 14 amino acids. The germline CDR1 and CDR2 sequences are SQVTM and ANQGSEA. Combining a sample-barcoded 5' primer with a J-beta primer mix, a second PCR ran for roughly 7 to 12 cycles. TCRdb redid the calling of the 5' RACE reads with MiXCR, one entry per CDR3 protein. This sample has over 700,000 distinct CDR3 sequences, with 53% found just once. The TCR originated in an elderly man in good health. Sequencing input: blood. The chain is built from TRBV29-1 and TRBJ2-6; no reliable D call. CDR3 sequence reads: CSVAPFSGANVLTF. In nucleotides, the CDR3 is TGCAGCGTTGCCCCCTTCTCTGGGGCCAACGTCCTGACTTTC.